Below are 20 T cell receptor beta chains sequenced from a single sample in a study of tissue T cells after allogeneic stem cell transplantation. Generated by immunoSEQ multiplex PCR, the TCRdb table keeps only in-frame clones and is missing some. The repertoire has under 2,000 clones, about 76% of them found once; the top ten carry 8.8%. This sample comprised colon tissue, obtained at autopsy. These receptors came from a male patient aged 35 to 69 with steroid-refractory graft-versus-host disease after an allogeneic stem cell transplant. Some T cells here may be from the graft donor.

This chain joins TRBV2 and TRBJ2-7; D ambiguous. The germline V and J ends were trimmed by 5 bases and 4 bases, with 9 bases remaining between them. Germline V gene sequence: CDR1 SNHLY, CDR2 FYNNEI. The CDR3 has 12 residues. CDR3 sequence: CASSQVKYEQYF. CDR3 sequence (DNA): TGTGCCAGCAGTCAGGTTAAATACGAGCAGTACTTC.

The genes are TRBV4-1 and TRBJ2-5; tentative D call: TRBD2 (5 bases). Germline V gene data show CDR1 as MGHRA and CDR2 as YSYEKL. The CDR3 length is 11 residues. The V and J ends lost 3 bases and 7 bases respectively, with 6 bases between them. The CDR3 DNA follows: TGCGCCAGCAGCCATGGAGGGACCCAGTACTTC. Amino acids: CASSHGGTQYF.

About this clone: One end of the junction fails to match germline, which may point to a read error. The V call is TRBV5-1, the J call TRBJ2-5; D not resolved. CDR1 and CDR2 from the germline V gene are SGHRS and YFSETQ. CDR3 length equals 11 residues. CDR3 in DNA: TGCGCCAGCAGCTTGGGCGGATTCGGCCACTTC. The encoded protein is CASSLGGFGHF.

This clone showed up just a few times. The rearrangement links TRBV7-9 to TRBJ2-5; 11 bases map to TRBD1. CDR3 length: 19 residues. Trimming removed 4 bases from V and 2 bases from J; junction bases left unmatched: 15. Germline values: CDR1 SEHNR, CDR2 FQNEAQ (reference sequence). The CDR3 region is CASSSSGVPRDRGQETQYF. In nucleotides, the CDR3 is TGTGCCAGCAGCTCCTCTGGGGTCCCCCGGGACAGGGGGCAAGAGACCCAGTACTTC.

The chain uses TRBV11-3 and TRBJ2-1; 8 nucleotides agree with TRBD1. CDR3 size: 16 residues. Unmatched junction bases numbered 7, after V lost 5 bases and J lost 1 base. Looked up from germline, CDR1 is SGHNT and CDR2 is YENEEA. CDR3 region: CASSGGQGASYNEQFF. The CDR3, as DNA: TGTGCCAGCAGCGGTGGACAGGGCGCGTCCTACAATGAGCAGTTCTTC.

The genes are TRBV5-6 and TRBJ1-2, with 7 bases aligning to TRBD1. The trim removed 2 bases at V and 5 bases at J, leaving 9 bases unmatched. The CDR3 is 15 amino acids. Germline V gives CDR1 SGHDT, CDR2 YYEEEE. This CDR3 is CASSFRTGPQYGYTF. CDR3 DNA sequence: TGTGCCAGCAGCTTCCGGACAGGACCCCAATATGGCTACACCTTC.

The chain combines TRBV7-2 with TRBJ1-5; 9 nucleotides line up with TRBD1. The CDR3 totals 15 residues. In germline, CDR1 is SGHTA, CDR2 FQGNSA. V shed 6 bases, J shed 2 bases, and the junction held 5 bases outside the gene matches. Written as DNA, the CDR3 is TGTGCCAGCAGAGAGGACAGGGGTGGCAATCAGCCCCAGCATTTT. Amino acid sequence: CASREDRGGNQPQHF.

This clone was seen a handful of times. The chain joins TRBV29-1 to TRBJ2-3, with D hard to call. Germline assignment: CDR1 SQVTM and CDR2 ANQGSEA. CDR3 size: 13 residues. Trimming left V 4 bases short and J 3 bases short, with 11 bases between. DNA of the CDR3: TGCAGCGTTGTGTGGGGAAGAACAGATACGCAGTATTTT. Translation gives CSVVWGRTDTQYF.

The chain is built from TRBV19 and TRBJ2-1, with D tentatively TRBD1 (5 bases). The CDR3 has 14 residues. V lost 6 bases to trimming and J lost 10 bases, with 19 bases between them. Germline-derived CDR1 and CDR2 are LNHDA and SQIVND (reference sequence). The CDR3 region has the DNA TGTGCCAGTAGGGAAGGTATAGGGGTTGAGGAGCAGTTCTTC. Encoded protein: CASREGIGVEEQFF.

The chain uses TRBV9 and TRBJ1-1, with a tentative D call TRBD1 (6 bases). The CDR3 covers 15 residues. Germline CDR1 and CDR2: SGDLS and YYNGEE. V was clipped by 0 bases and J by 0 bases, with 9 bases between them. In DNA, the CDR3 is TGTGCCAGCAGCGTAGGGGGGCCGATGAACACTGAAGCTTTCTTT. Amino acids: CASSVGGPMNTEAFF.

V usage is TRBV7-9 and J usage is TRBJ2-5; D call uncertain. Germline V gene sequence: CDR1 SEHNR, CDR2 FQNEAQ (reference sequence). The CDR3 covers 15 residues. Trimming stripped 1 base from V and 1 base from J, with 10 bases between. CDR3 loop: CASSLVKDSQETQYF. The CDR3 nucleotides are TGTGCCAGCAGCTTAGTCAAAGACTCCCAAGAGACCCAGTACTTC.

The J gene is TRBJ2-1, the V gene TRBV4-3; D is possibly TRBD1 (5 bases). CDR3 length: 15 amino acids. Germline CDR1 LGHNA, CDR2 YSLEER. Trimming cost V 0 bases and J 4 bases, with 10 bases left between them. The DNA of the CDR3 is TGCGCCAGCAGCCAAGAAGGGGTTTTTTACAATGAGCAGTTCTTC. It is translated as CASSQEGVFYNEQFF.

V gene TRBV5-4 combines with J gene TRBJ1-2; D gene ambiguous. Germline CDR1 and CDR2: SGHNT and YYREEE (reference sequence). This CDR3 spans 13 amino acids. V shed 0 bases and J shed 4 bases, with 7 bases lying between them. CDR3 loop: CASSLVSGYGYTF. Written as DNA, the CDR3 is TGTGCCAGCAGCTTGGTCTCGGGCTATGGCTACACCTTC.

In nucleotides, the CDR3 is TGTGCCAGTACCACATCGGGGGGGCCAGCCTACGAGCAGTACTTC. Translating gives CASTTSGGPAYEQYF. V gene TRBV19 combines with J gene TRBJ2-7; 8 nucleotides align to TRBD2. Germline values: CDR1 LNHDA, CDR2 SQIVND (reference sequence). The ends lost 7 bases at V and 2 bases at J; junction bases unmatched: 10. The CDR3 runs to 15 residues.

This clone was detected only once. The chain carries TRBV12-5 and TRBJ1-1; possibly TRBD1 for D (6 bases). CDR1 is LGHNT, CDR2 FRNRAP, per germline. The CDR3 runs to 13 residues. With 1 base removed from V and 9 bases from J, the gap between germline ends came to 12 bases. The CDR3 region has the DNA TGTGCTAGTGGTTTGGACGGGGGGCCCCAAGCTTTCTTT. Its translation: CASGLDGGPQAFF.

This clone was seen a single time. The chain combines TRBV4-3 with TRBJ2-1; D unresolved. Trimming took off 3 bases at V and 6 bases at J, with 15 bases between the two ends. Looked up from germline, CDR1 is LGHNA and CDR2 is YSLEER. The CDR3 has 15 amino acids. The CDR3 nucleotides are TGCGCCAGCAGCCATGGCTCTGGACCTGTCAATGAGCAGTTCTTC. It is translated as CASSHGSGPVNEQFF.

The V gene is TRBV3-1 (or the pseudogene TRBV3-2), the J gene TRBJ2-1; D not certain. The germline CDR1 and CDR2 sequences are LGHDT and YNNKEL (reference sequence). The CDR3 contains 10 residues. Trimming removed 8 bases at V and 7 bases at J, with 6 bases between. The CDR3, as DNA: TGTGCCAGCGGCAAGAATGAGCAGTTCTTC. Its protein product is CASGKNEQFF.

This chain joins TRBV4-3 and TRBJ2-7; no reliable D call. CDR3 length: 14 amino acids. Germline CDR1 reads LGHNA; CDR2 reads YSLEER. The V end was cut by 0 bases, the J end by 7 bases, with 13 bases between. CDR3 coding DNA: TGCGCCAGCAGCCAAGAGGGTGGCGCAGGTGAGCAGTACTTC. It codes for CASSQEGGAGEQYF.

The chain uses TRBV7-9 and TRBJ2-7; possible D gene TRBD1, 6 bases. This CDR3 comprises 12 residues. The V gene lost 5 bases and the J gene lost 3 bases, with 8 bases spanning the gap. Germline-derived CDR1 and CDR2 are SEHNR and FQNEAQ (reference sequence). CDR3 residues: CASSPGHYEQYF. The CDR3 nucleotides are TGTGCCAGCAGCCCGGGACACTACGAGCAGTACTTC.

V usage is TRBV7-6 and J usage is TRBJ2-2; D not certain. The CDR3 spans 14 residues. The V gene's germline CDR1 is SGHVS and CDR2 FNYEAQ. Trimming stripped 1 base from V and 7 bases from J, with 10 bases between. In nucleotides, the CDR3 is TGTGCCAGCAGCTTAGGAAGAGTAGACGGGGAGCTGTTTTTT. Amino acids: CASSLGRVDGELFF.